Listed below are T cell receptor beta chains from one sample, sequenced in a study of blood T cell repertoires in COVID-19. The assay was immunoSEQ multiplex PCR, and TCRdb's table has in-frame clones only and misses some. The sample consists of approximately 140,000 clones, 84% of them appearing once. The sequenced material came from peripheral blood. These receptors originate from a man aged 25-45 years with COVID-19, enrolled during active disease. Each CDR3 is given with its conserved first and last residue. D genes are given only for firm matches. Expanded clones get a size class; other rows say once, few or many, or leave the size out.

d_call	v_call	cdr3_length	j_call	clone_size	cdr3_aa	cdr3_nt
TRBD2	TRBV6-2/TRBV6-3	15	TRBJ2-1	-	CASSSGTSGYNEQFF	TGTGCCAGCAGTTCCGGGACTAGCGGGTACAATGAGCAGTTCTTC
-	TRBV9	13	TRBJ1-1	few	CASSFGKNTEAFF	TGTGCCAGCAGCTTCGGGAAAAACACTGAAGCTTTCTTT
TRBD2	TRBV3-1/TRBV3-2	15	TRBJ2-1	-	CASSSWTSGSTEQFF	TGTGCCAGCAGCTCTTGGACTAGCGGGAGCACTGAGCAGTTCTTC
TRBD1	TRBV2	13	TRBJ1-2	-	CASSYQGADGYTF	TGTGCCAGCAGCTACCAGGGGGCGGATGGCTACACCTTC
TRBD1	TRBV10-2	16	TRBJ2-1	-	CASSESVGQGIWGQFF	TGCGCCAGCAGTGAGTCGGTGGGACAGGGTATTTGGGGGCAGTTCTTC
-	TRBV7-9	11	TRBJ2-7	-	CASAVTDEQYF	TGTGCCAGCGCTGTGACAGACGAGCAGTACTTC
TRBD2	TRBV7-2	15	TRBJ2-3	once	CASSLIAGFGDTQYF	TGTGCCAGCAGCTTAATAGCGGGATTTGGGGATACGCAGTATTTT
-	TRBV7-6	18	TRBJ2-2	-	CASSPSSGASALDGELFF	TGTGCCAGCAGCCCCTCGTCTGGGGCTAGCGCTCTGGACGGGGAGCTGTTTTTT
-	TRBV10-2	12	TRBJ1-5	-	CATRQGREPQHF	TGCGCCACCAGGCAAGGGAGAGAGCCCCAGCATTTT
-	TRBV18	13	TRBJ2-5	-	CASSPGAGETQYF	TGTGCCAGCTCACCAGGGGCAGGCGAGACCCAGTACTTC
TRBD2	TRBV7-2	16	TRBJ2-7	few	CASSPVGGGWSYEQYF	TGTGCCAGCAGCCCGGTGGGGGGAGGGTGGTCCTACGAGCAGTACTTC
-	TRBV12-5	11	TRBJ2-1	-	CASGFPNEQFF	TGTGCTAGTGGTTTCCCGAATGAGCAGTTCTTC
TRBD1	TRBV6-6	14	TRBJ1-5	-	CASKPGQGNQPQHF	TGTGCCAGCAAACCGGGACAGGGTAATCAGCCCCAGCATTTT
TRBD2	TRBV10-2	16	TRBJ2-1	-	CASSDFGPAGYNEQFF	TGCGCCAGCAGTGATTTCGGTCCAGCGGGATACAATGAGCAGTTCTTC
-	TRBV11-2	19	TRBJ2-3	-	CASSLGRVVPLIGTDTQYF	TGTGCCAGCAGCTTAGGTCGGGTGGTGCCATTAATCGGCACAGATACGCAGTATTTT
TRBD2	TRBV13	15	TRBJ2-7	once	CASSFSGRALYEQYF	TGTGCCAGCAGCTTTAGCGGGAGGGCCCTCTACGAGCAGTACTTC